This T cell receptor (beta chain) derives from a study of T cell changes during pregnancy in multiple sclerosis. In regard to this clone: Additional DNA sequences in this sample encode the identical CDR3.

Produced via immunoSEQ multiplex PCR; TCRdb's table is partial and in-frame only. Of 56,000 or so clones listed, approximately 90% are singletons. Trimming stripped 6 bases from V and 4 bases from J, with 13 bases between. Germline CDR1 is LNHDA and CDR2 is SQIVND (reference sequence). CDR3 length equals 14 residues. This specimen consisted of peripheral blood, obtained in the first trimester of pregnancy. This TCR was recovered from a female donor in good health, enrolled as a control in a pregnancy study. V and J are TRBV19 and TRBJ1-5; TRBD1 is a possible D gene (6 bases). CDR3 DNA sequence: TGTGCCAGTAGCATCCGGGACAATAATCAGCCCCAGCATTTT. Its translation is CASSIRDNNQPQHF.